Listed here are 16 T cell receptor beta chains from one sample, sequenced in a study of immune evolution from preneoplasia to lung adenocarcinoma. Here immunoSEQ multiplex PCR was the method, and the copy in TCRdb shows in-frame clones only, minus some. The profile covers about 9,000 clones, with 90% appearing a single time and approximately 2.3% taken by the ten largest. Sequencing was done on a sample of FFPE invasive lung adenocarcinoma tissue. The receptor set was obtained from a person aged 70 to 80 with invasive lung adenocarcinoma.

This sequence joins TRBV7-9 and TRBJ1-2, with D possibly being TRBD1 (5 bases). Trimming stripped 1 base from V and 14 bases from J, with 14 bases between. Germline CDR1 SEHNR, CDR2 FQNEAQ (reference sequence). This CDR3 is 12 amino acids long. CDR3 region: CASSLVGAGWTF. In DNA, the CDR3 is TGTGCCAGCAGCTTAGTAGGGGCTGGATGGACCTTC.

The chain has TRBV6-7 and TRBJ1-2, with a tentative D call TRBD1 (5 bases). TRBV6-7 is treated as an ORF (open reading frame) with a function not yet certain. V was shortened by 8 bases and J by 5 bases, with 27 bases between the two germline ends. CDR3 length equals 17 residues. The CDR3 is CASPPHTIRGVGYGYTF. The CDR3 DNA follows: TGTGCCAGCCCACCCCATACCATAAGAGGGGTTGGGTATGGCTACACCTTC.

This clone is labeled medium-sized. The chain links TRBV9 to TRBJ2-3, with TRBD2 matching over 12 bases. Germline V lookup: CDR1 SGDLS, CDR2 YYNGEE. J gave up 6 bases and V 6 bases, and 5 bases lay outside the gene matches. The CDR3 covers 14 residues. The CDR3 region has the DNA TGTGCCAGCACCACTAGCGGGGGGCTGGATACGCAGTATTTT. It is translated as CASTTSGGLDTQYF.

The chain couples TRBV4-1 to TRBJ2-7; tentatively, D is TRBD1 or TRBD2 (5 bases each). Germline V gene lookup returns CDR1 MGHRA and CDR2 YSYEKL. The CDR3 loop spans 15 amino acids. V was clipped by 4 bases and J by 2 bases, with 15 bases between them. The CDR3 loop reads CASSRGWATPYEQYF. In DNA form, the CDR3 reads TGCGCCAGCAGCCGGGGGTGGGCTACTCCCTACGAGCAGTACTTC.

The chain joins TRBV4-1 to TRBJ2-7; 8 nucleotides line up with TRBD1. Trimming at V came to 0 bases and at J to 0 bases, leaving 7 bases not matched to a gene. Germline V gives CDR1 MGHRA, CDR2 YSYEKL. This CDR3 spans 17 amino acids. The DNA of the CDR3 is TGCGCCAGCAGCCAAGATATCGTCGGGACAGGCTCCTACGAGCAGTACTTC. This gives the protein CASSQDIVGTGSYEQYF.

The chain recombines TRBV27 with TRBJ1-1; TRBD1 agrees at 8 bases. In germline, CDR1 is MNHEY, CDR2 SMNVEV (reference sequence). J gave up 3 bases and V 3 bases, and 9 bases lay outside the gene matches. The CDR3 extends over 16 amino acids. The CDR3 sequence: CASSLLTGARDTEAFF. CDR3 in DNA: TGTGCCAGCAGTTTGTTGACAGGGGCGAGGGACACTGAAGCTTTCTTT.

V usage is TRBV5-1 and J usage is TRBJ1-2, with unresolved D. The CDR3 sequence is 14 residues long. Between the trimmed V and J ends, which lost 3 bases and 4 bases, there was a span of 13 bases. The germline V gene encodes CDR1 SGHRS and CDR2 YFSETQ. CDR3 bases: TGCGCCAGCAGCTCCTTCGGGCATCGCTATGGCTACACCTTC. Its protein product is CASSSFGHRYGYTF.

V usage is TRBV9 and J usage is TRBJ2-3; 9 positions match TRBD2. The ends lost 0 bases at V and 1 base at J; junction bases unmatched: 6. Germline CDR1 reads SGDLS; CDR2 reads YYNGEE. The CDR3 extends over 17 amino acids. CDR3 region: CASSVGAGGVGTDTQYF. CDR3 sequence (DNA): TGTGCCAGCAGCGTAGGAGCGGGAGGTGTGGGCACAGATACGCAGTATTTT.

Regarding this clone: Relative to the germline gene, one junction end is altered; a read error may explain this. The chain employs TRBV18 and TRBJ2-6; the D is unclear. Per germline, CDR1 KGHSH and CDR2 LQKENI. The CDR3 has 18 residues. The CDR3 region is CASSPQPSSSSGANVLTF. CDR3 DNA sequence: TGTGCCAGCTCCCCACAGCCGTCCAGTAGCTCTGGGGCCAACGTCCTGACTTTC.

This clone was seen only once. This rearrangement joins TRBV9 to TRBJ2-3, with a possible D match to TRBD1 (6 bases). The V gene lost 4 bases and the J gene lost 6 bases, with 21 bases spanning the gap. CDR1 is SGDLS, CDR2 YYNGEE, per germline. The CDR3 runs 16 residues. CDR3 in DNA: TGTGCCAGCAGCCCACACGAGGGGGAAGGGTTCGATACGCAGTATTTT. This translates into CASSPHEGEGFDTQYF.

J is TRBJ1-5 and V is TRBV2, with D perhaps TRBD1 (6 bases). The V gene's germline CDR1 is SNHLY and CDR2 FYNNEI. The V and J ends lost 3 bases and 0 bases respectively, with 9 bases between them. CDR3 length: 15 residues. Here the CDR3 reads CASSDGDNSNQPQHF. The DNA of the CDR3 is TGTGCCAGCAGTGATGGGGACAATAGCAATCAGCCCCAGCATTTT.

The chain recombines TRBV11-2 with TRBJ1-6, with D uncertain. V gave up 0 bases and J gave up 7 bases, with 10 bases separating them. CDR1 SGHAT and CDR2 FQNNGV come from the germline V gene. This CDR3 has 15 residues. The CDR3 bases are TGTGCCAGCAGCTTAGATGTGTTGACAAATTCACCCCTCCACTTT. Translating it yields CASSLDVLTNSPLHF.

The CDR3: CARLLWRANSGNTIYF. The CDR3 coding sequence is TGCGCCAGACTTTTATGGAGAGCTAACTCTGGAAACACCATATATTTT. This chain connects TRBV10-1 to TRBJ1-3, with no clear D. Trimming left V 9 bases short and J 0 bases short, with 18 bases between. This CDR3 is built from 16 residues. CDR1 and CDR2 from the germline V gene are WNHNN and SYGVQD (reference sequence).

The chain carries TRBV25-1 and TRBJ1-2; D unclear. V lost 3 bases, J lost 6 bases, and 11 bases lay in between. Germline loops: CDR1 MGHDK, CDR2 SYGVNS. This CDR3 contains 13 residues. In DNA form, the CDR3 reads TGTGCCAGCAGTGACCCCATTGGGGATGGCTACACCTTC. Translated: CASSDPIGDGYTF.

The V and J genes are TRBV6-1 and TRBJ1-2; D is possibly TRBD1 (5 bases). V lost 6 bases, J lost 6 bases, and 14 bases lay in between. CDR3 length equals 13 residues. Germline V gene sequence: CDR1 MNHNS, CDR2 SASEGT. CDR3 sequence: CASRPGTMNGYTF. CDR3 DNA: TGTGCCAGCAGACCCGGGACGATGAATGGCTACACCTTC.

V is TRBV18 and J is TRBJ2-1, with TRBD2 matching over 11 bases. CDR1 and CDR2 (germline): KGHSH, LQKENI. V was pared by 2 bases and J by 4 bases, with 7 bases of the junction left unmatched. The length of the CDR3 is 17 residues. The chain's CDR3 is CASSPYSLAGEYNEQFF. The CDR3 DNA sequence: TGTGCCAGCTCACCATATTCACTAGCGGGAGAGTACAATGAGCAGTTCTTC.